The T cell receptor (beta chain) described here comes from a study of T cell repertoires in cytomegalovirus infection. This clonotype was detected ten times or more. No antigen is known for it. TCRdb used MiXCR to reprocess the reads, holding one entry per CDR3 protein. The data hold around 300,000 distinct CDR3 sequences, with around 20% observed a single time. Sample: cultured PBMCs, taken from culture after CMV antigen stimulation. The TCR was taken from a human donor in good health (CMV status not recorded). Some clones in this sample may be carry-over from other donors' samples.

This CDR3 reads CASSSPGTLSYEQYF. For the CDR3, the DNA is TGTGCCAGCAGCAGCCCCGGGACACTCTCCTACGAGCAGTACTTC. This chain joins TRBV7-2 and TRBJ2-7; a possible D gene is TRBD1 (6 bases). Germline assignment: CDR1 SGHTA and CDR2 FQGNSA. The V and J ends lost 5 bases and 0 bases respectively, with 14 bases between them. The CDR3 contains 15 residues.